The 9 T cell receptor beta chains listed next were all sequenced from one sample in a study of blood T cell repertoires in COVID-19 (dated by TCRdb to the early 2020s). The library was made by the immunoSEQ multiplex PCR assay. TCRdb limited this immuneACCESS table to in-frame rearrangements with V and J called. A share of clones is missing; checked studies link under half to unresolved V genes, and the rest is unexplained. The table for this sample lists approximately 240,000 clones; 83% of them were counted only once. The ten largest clones take up over 0.95% of the sample. The sample comprised peripheral blood. All receptors derive from a woman aged 25 to 39 with COVID-19, enrolled during active disease.

This chain links TRBV18 with TRBJ1-1, with D perhaps TRBD1 (6 bases). CDR3 length: 13 amino acids. Trimming took 2 bases from V and 4 from J, leaving 8 bases between them. Germline V gives CDR1 KGHSH, CDR2 LQKENI. The CDR3 region is CASSPKGGTEAFF. CDR3 nucleotides: TGTGCCAGCTCACCAAAAGGGGGCACTGAAGCTTTCTTT.

The V and J genes are TRBV6-2 or TRBV6-3 and TRBJ2-1; TRBD2 aligns across 14 bases. CDR1 is MNHEY, CDR2 SVGEGT, per germline. CDR3 length equals 17 residues. V was clipped by 4 bases and J by 5 bases; unmatched bases: 7. DNA of the CDR3: TGTGCCAGCAGTTCTACCCCGGGACTAGCGGGAGACAATGAGCAGTTCTTC. Protein: CASSSTPGLAGDNEQFF.

The rearrangement uses TRBV2 and TRBJ1-4; D ambiguous. Germline-derived CDR1 and CDR2 are SNHLY and FYNNEI. The V end lost 6 bases, the J end lost 8 bases, and 13 bases lay between the germline ends. This CDR3 has 13 amino acids. The CDR3 reads CASSAREREKLFF. The CDR3 DNA reads TGTGCCAGCAGCGCCCGCGAGCGCGAAAAACTGTTTTTT.

CDR3 sequence (DNA): TGTGCCAGCAGTTACCAAGGACTTAATCAGCCCCAGCATTTT. This sequence encodes CASSYQGLNQPQHF. The chain couples TRBV27 to TRBJ1-5; D is undetermined. Germline V gene sequence: CDR1 MNHEY, CDR2 SMNVEV (reference sequence). V was clipped by 4 bases and J by 4 bases, with 11 bases between them. The CDR3 is made up of 14 amino acids.

This chain links TRBV29-1 with TRBJ2-2; D not resolved. Germline CDR1 SQVTM, CDR2 ANQGSEA. The CDR3 length is 14 residues. The V end lost 5 bases, the J end lost 0 bases, and 10 bases lay between the germline ends. CDR3 bases: TGCAGCGTTTCGCCAACAGCGAACACCGGGGAGCTGTTTTTT. Protein: CSVSPTANTGELFF.

This chain's CDR3 is CASSEYIGTGGSEQYF. The DNA for the CDR3 is TGTGCCAGCAGTGAATATATTGGGACGGGGGGAAGTGAGCAGTACTTC. The V call is TRBV25-1, the J call TRBJ2-7; TRBD2 agrees at 7 bases. V trimming: 0 bases; J trimming: 7 bases; junction bases outside the gene matches: 12. Germline loops: CDR1 MGHDK, CDR2 SYGVNS. The CDR3 consists of 16 residues.

This CDR3 is CASSVRDTNTEAFF. CDR3 DNA sequence: TGTGCCAGCAGCGTGAGGGACACAAACACTGAAGCTTTCTTT. The chain carries TRBV9 and TRBJ1-1, with D possibly being TRBD1 (6 bases). Trimming removed 2 bases at V and 2 bases at J, with 10 bases between. Germline V CDR1 and CDR2: SGDLS, YYNGEE. The length of the CDR3 is 14 residues.

This clone appeared once. The V call is TRBV6-2 or TRBV6-3, the J call TRBJ2-7; D gene uncertain. The V and J ends lost 3 bases and 3 bases respectively, with 12 bases between them. CDR1 is MNHEY and CDR2 is SVGEGT in the germline V gene. The CDR3 has 14 amino acids. The CDR3 DNA follows: TGTGCCAGCAGTTATGCAACAGAGAACTACGAGCAGTACTTC. It encodes CASSYATENYEQYF.

The chain links TRBV6-5 to TRBJ1-5; no clear D gene. Trimming removed 6 bases at V and 14 bases at J, with 20 bases between. The V gene's germline CDR1 is MNHEY and CDR2 SVGAGI. The CDR3 has 13 residues. The DNA for the CDR3 is TGTGCCAGCAGAGACTTGATAAGCGAGGGAGAGCATTTT. It translates to CASRDLISEGEHF.